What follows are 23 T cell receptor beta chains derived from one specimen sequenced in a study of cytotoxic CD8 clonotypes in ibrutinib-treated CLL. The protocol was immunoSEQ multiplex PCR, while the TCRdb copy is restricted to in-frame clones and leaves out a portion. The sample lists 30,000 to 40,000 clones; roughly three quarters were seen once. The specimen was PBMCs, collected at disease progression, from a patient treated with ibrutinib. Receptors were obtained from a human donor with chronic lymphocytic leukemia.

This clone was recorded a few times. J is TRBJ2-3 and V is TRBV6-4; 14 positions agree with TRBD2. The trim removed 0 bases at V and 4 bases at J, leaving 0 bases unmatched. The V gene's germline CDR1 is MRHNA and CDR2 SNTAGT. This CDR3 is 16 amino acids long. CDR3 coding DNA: TGTGCCAGCAGTGACTCGACTAGCGGGGGGGCAGATACGCAGTATTTT. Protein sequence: CASSDSTSGGADTQYF.

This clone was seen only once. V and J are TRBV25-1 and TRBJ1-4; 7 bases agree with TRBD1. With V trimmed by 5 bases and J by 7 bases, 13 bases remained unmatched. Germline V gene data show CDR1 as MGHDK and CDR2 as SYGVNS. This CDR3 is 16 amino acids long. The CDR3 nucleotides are TGTGCCAGCAGTAGGGTCGGGACAGAGGGTTTTGAAAAACTGTTTTTT. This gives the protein CASSRVGTEGFEKLFF.

The CDR3 bases are TGCGCCAGCAGCCTCGCGGGAGTCTACGAGCAGTACTTC. Protein product: CASSLAGVYEQYF. The rearrangement uses TRBV5-1 and TRBJ2-7, with 7 bases that match TRBD2. Germline values: CDR1 SGHRS, CDR2 YFSETQ. V was clipped by 4 bases and J by 3 bases; unmatched bases: 4. This CDR3 spans 13 amino acids.

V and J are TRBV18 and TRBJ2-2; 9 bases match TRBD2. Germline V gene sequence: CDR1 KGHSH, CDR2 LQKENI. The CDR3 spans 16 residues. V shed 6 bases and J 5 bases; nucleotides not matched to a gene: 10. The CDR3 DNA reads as TGTGCCAGCTCCCTCACGGCTAGCGGGGCGACCGGGGAGCTGTTTTTT. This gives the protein CASSLTASGATGELFF.

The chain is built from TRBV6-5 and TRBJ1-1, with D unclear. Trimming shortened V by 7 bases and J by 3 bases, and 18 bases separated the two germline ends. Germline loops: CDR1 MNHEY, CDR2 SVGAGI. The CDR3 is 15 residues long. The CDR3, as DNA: TGTGCCAGCATCCCCCGGGGAACTCGGGACACTGAAGCTTTCTTT. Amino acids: CASIPRGTRDTEAFF.

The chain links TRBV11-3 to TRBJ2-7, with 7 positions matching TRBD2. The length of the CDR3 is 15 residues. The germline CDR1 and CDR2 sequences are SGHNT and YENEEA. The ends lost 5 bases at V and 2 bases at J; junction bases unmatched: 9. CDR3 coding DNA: TGTGCCAGCAGCCTATCAGCGGGGCTACCCTACGAGCAGTACTTC. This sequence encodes CASSLSAGLPYEQYF.

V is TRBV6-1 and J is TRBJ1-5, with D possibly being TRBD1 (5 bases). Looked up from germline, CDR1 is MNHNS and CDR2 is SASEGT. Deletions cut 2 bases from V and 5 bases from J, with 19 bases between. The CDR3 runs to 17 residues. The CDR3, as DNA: TGTGCCAGCAGTGAAACTGGGGGGGGGTCTGAGGATCAGCCCCAGCATTTT. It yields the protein CASSETGGGSEDQPQHF.

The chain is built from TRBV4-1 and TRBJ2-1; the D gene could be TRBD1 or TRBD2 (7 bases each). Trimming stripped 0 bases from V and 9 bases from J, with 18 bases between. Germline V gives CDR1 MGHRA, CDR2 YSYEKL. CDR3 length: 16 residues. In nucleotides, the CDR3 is TGCGCCAGCAGCCAAGATCTTTCGGCAGGGGGGGTTGAGCAGTTCTTC. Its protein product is CASSQDLSAGGVEQFF.

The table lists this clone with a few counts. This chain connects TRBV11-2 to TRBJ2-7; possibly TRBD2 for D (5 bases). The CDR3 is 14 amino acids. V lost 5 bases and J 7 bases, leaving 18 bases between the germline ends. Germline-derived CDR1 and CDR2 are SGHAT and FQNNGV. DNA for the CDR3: TGTGCCAGCAGCCCCGTAAGCCCTCGGAGGGAGCAGTACTTC. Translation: CASSPVSPRREQYF.

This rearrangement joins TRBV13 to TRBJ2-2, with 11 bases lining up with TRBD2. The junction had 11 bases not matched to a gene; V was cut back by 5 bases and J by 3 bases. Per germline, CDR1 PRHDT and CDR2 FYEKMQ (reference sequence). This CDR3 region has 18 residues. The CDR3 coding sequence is TGTGCCAGCAGCACAAATTCTCGACTAGCGGGATACACCGGGGAGCTGTTTTTT. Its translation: CASSTNSRLAGYTGELFF.

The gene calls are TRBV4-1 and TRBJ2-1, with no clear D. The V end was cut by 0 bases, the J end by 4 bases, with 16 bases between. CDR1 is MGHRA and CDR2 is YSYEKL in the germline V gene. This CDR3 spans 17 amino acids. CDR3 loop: CASSQEQTSYPYNEQFF. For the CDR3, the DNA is TGCGCCAGCAGCCAAGAACAGACCTCTTACCCTTACAATGAGCAGTTCTTC.

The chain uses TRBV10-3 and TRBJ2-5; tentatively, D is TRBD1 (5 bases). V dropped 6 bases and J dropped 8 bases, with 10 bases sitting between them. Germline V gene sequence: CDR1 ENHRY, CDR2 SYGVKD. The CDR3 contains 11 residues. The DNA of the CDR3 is TGTGCCATCAGCCCTGGACAAACCCAGTACTTC. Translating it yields CAISPGQTQYF.

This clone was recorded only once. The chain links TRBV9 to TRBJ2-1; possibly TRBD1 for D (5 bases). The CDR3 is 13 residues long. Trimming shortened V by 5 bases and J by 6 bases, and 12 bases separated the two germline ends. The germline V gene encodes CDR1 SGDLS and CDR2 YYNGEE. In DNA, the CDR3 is TGTGCCAGCAGGGCAGGGTCAGGCAATGAGCAGTTCTTC. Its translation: CASRAGSGNEQFF. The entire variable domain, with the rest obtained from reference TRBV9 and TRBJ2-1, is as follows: DSGVTQTPKHLITATGQRVTLRCSPRSGDLSVYWYQQSLDQGLQFLIQYYNGEERAKGNILERFSAQQFPDLHSELNLSSLELGDSALYFCASRAGSGNEQFFGPGTRLTVL.

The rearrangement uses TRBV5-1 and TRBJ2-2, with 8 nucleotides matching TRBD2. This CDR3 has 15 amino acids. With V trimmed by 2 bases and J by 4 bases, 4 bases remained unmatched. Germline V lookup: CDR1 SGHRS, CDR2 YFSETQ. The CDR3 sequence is CASSLSAGATGELFF. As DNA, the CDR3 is TGCGCCAGCAGCTTATCAGCGGGAGCCACCGGGGAGCTGTTTTTT. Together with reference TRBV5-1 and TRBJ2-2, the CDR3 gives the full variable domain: KAGVTQTPRYLIKTRGQQVTLSCSPISGHRSVSWYQQTPGQGLQFLFEYFSETQRNKGNFPGRFSGRQFSNSRSEMNVSTLELGDSALYLCASSLSAGATGELFFGEGSRLTVL.

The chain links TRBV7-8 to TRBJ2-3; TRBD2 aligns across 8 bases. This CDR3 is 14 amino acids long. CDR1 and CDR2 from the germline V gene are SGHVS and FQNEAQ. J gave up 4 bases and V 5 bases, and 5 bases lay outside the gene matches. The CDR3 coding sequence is TGTGCCAGCAGCGCTGGCGGGGGGCCAGATACGCAGTATTTT. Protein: CASSAGGGPDTQYF. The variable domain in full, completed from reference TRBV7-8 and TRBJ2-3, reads GAGVSQSPRYKVAKRGQDVALRCDPISGHVSLFWYQQALGQGPEFLTYFQNEAQLDKSGLPSDRFFAERPEGSVSTLKIQRTQQEDSAVYLCASSAGGGPDTQYFGPGTRLTVL.

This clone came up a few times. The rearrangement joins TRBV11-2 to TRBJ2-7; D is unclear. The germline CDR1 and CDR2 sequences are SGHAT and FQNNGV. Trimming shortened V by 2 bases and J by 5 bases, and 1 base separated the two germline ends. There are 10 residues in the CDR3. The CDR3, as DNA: TGTGCCAGCAGCTTAAACGAGCAGTACTTC. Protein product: CASSLNEQYF. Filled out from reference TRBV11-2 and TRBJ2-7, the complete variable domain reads EAGVAQSPRYKIIEKRQSVAFWCNPISGHATLYWYQQILGQGPKLLIQFQNNGVVDDSQLPKDRFSAERLKGVDSTLKIQPAKLEDSAVYLCASSLNEQYFGPGTRLTVT.

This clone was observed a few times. The CDR3: CASSENSGGAETQYF. The CDR3, as DNA: TGTGCCAGCAGTGAAAATAGCGGGGGGGCCGAGACCCAGTACTTC. The chain is built from TRBV6-1 and TRBJ2-5, with TRBD2 matching 11 bases. V was pared by 2 bases and J by 5 bases, with 4 bases of the junction left unmatched. The CDR3 length is 15 residues. The germline CDR1 and CDR2 sequences are MNHNS and SASEGT.

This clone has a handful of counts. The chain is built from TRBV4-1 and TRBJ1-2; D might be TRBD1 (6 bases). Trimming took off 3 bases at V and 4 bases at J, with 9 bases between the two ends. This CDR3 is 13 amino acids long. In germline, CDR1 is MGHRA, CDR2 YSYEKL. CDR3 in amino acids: CASSHQDSYGYTF. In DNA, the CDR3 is TGCGCCAGCAGCCACCAGGACAGCTATGGCTACACCTTC.

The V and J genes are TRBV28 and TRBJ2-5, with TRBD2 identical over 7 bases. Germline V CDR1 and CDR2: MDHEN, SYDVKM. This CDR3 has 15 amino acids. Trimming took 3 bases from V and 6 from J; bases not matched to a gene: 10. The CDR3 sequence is CASSFLGRGGKTQYF. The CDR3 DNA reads TGTGCCAGCAGTTTTCTAGGCCGGGGAGGGAAGACCCAGTACTTC.

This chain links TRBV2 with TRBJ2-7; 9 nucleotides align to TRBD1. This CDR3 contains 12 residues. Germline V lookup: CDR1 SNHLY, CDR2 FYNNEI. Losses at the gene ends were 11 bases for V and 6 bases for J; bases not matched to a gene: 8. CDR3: CAWGDRAVEQYF. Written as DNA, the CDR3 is TGTGCCTGGGGGGACAGGGCGGTCGAGCAGTACTTC.

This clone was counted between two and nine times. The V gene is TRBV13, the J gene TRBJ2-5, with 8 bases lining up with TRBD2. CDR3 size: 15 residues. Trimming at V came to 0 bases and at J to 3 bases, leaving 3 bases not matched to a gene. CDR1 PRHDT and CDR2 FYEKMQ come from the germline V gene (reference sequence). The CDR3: CASSLGLTSEETQYF. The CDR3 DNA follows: TGTGCCAGCAGCTTAGGGCTGACTAGCGAAGAGACCCAGTACTTC. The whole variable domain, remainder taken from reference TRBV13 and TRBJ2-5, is AAGVIQSPRHLIKEKRETATLKCYPIPRHDTVYWYQQGPGQDPQFLISFYEKMQSDKGSIPDRFSAQQFSDYHSELNMSSLELGDSALYFCASSLGLTSEETQYFGPGTRLLVL.

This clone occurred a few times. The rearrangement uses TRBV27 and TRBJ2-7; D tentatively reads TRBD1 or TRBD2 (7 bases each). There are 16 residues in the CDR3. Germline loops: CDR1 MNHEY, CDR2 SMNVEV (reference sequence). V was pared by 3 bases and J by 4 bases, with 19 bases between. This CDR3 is CASSFRGPERDYEQYF. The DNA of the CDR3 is TGTGCCAGCAGTTTTAGGGGGCCGGAGCGGGATTACGAGCAGTACTTC.

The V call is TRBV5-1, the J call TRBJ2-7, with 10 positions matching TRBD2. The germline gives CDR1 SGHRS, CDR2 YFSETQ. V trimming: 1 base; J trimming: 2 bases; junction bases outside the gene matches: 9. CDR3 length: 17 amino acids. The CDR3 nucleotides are TGCGCCAGCAGCTTGACCCCTAGCGGGGGCGACCCCTACGAGCAGTACTTC. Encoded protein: CASSLTPSGGDPYEQYF. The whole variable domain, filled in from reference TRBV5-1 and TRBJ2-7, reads KAGVTQTPRYLIKTRGQQVTLSCSPISGHRSVSWYQQTPGQGLQFLFEYFSETQRNKGNFPGRFSGRQFSNSRSEMNVSTLELGDSALYLCASSLTPSGGDPYEQYFGPGTRLTVT.